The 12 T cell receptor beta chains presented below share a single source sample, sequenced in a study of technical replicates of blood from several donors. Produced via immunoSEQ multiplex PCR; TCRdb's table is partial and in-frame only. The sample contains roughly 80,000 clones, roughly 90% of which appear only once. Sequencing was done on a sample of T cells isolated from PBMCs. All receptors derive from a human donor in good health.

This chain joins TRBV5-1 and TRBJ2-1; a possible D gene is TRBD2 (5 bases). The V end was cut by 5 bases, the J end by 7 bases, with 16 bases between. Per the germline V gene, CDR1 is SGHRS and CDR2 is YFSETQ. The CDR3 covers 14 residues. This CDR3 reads CASSLAAYGNEQFF. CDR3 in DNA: TGCGCCAGCAGTCTAGCAGCATATGGTAATGAGCAGTTCTTC. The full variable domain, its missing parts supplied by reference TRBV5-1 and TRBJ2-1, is KAGVTQTPRYLIKTRGQQVTLSCSPISGHRSVSWYQQTPGQGLQFLFEYFSETQRNKGNFPGRFSGRQFSNSRSEMNVSTLELGDSALYLCASSLAAYGNEQFFGPGTRLTVL.

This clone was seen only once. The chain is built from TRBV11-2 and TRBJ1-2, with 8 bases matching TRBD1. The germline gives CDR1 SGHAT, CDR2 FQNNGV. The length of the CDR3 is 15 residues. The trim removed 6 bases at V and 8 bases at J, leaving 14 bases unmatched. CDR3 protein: CASSKTTTGDYGYTF. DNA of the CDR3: TGTGCCAGCAGTAAAACCACGACAGGGGATTACGGCTACACCTTC.

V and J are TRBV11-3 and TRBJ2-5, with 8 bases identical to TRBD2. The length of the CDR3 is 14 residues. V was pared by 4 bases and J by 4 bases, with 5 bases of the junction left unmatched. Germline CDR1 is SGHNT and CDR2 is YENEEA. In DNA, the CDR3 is TGTGCCAGCAGCTACCCGGGGGGGGTAGAGACCCAGTACTTC. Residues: CASSYPGGVETQYF.

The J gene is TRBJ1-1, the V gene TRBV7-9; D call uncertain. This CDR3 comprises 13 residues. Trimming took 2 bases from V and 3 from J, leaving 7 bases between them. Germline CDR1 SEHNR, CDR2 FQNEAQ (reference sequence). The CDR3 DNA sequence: TGTGCCAGCAGCTTAAACGGGTACACTGAAGCTTTCTTT. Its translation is CASSLNGYTEAFF.

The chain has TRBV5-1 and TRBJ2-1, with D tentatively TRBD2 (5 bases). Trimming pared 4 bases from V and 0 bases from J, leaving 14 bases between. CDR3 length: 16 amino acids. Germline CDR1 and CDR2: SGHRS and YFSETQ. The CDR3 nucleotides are TGCGCCAGCAGCCCCCCGAGCCGGGGCTCCTACAATGAGCAGTTCTTC. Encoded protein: CASSPPSRGSYNEQFF.

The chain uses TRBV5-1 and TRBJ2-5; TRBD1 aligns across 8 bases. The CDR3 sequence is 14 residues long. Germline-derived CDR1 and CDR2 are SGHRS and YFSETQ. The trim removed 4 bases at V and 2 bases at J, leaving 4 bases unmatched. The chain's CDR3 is CASSPGTGQETQYF. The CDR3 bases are TGCGCCAGCAGCCCCGGGACAGGTCAAGAGACCCAGTACTTC.

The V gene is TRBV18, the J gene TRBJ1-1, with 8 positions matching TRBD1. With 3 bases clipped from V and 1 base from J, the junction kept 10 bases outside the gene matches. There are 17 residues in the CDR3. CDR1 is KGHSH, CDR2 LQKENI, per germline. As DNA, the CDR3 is TGTGCCAGCTCACCGCAGGGGGCTCAAGGCAGGAACACTGAAGCTTTCTTT. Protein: CASSPQGAQGRNTEAFF.

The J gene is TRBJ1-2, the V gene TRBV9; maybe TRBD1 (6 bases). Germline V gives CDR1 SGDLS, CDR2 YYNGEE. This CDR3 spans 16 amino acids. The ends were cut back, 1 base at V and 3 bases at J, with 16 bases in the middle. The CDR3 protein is CASSVSRRGTDYGYTF. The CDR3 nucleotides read TGTGCCAGCAGCGTATCGAGAAGGGGGACGGACTATGGCTACACCTTC.

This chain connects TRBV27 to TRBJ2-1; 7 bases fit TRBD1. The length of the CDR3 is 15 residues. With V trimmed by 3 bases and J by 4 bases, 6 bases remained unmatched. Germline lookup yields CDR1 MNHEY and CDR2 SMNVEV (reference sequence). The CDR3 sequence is CASSFIGTAYNEQFF. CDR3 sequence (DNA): TGTGCCAGCAGTTTTATCGGGACAGCTTACAATGAGCAGTTCTTC.

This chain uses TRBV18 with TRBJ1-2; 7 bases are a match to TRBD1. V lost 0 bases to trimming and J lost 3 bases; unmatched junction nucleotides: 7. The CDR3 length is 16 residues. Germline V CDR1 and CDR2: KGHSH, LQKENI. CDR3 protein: CASSPPSQGVYYGYTF. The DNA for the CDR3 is TGTGCCAGCTCACCACCGAGCCAGGGGGTCTACTATGGCTACACCTTC.

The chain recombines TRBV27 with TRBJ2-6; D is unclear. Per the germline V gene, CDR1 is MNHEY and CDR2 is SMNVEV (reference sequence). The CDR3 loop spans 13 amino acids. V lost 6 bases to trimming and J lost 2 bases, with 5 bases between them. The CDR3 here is CASSIPGANVLTF. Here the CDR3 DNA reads TGTGCCAGCAGCATCCCTGGGGCCAACGTCCTGACTTTC. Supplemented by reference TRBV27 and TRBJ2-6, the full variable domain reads EAQVTQNPRYLITVTGKKLTVTCSQNMNHEYMSWYRQDPGLGLRQIYYSMNVEVTDKGDVPEGYKVSRKEKRNFPLILESPSPNQTSLYFCASSIPGANVLTFGAGSRLTVL.

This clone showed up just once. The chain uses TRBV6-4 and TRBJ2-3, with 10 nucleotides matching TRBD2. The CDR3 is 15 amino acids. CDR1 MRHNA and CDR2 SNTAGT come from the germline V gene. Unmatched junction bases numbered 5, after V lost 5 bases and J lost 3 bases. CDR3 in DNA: TGTGCCAGCAGTCAGCGGGGGGGAGGGACAGATACGCAGTATTTT. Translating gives CASSQRGGGTDTQYF.